A single sample is the source of the 14 T cell receptor beta chains below, sequenced in a study of T cells in women clearing cervical HPV infection. Profiled with immunoSEQ multiplex PCR; TCRdb holds only in-frame clones, not every one. The sample spans some 40,000 clones; the ten largest clones claim approximately 1.2%. Material for sequencing was blood buffy coat. Every receptor here comes from a woman between 18 and 70 years old with a cervical HPV16 infection that either progressed to CIN3+ or cleared (not recorded which).

In regard to this clone: The CDR3 end falls 3 residues outside the read, so it is completed with the germline J gene. The gene calls are TRBV19 and TRBJ2-3; 7 bases match TRBD1. Trimming removed 2 bases from V and 6 bases from J; junction bases left unmatched: 5. CDR3 length equals 14 residues. The V gene's germline CDR1 is LNHDA and CDR2 SQIVND (reference sequence). The CDR3 loop is CASSILGGVDTQYF. The sequenced CDR3 bases are TGTGCCAGTAGTATATTAGGGGGCGTGGATACG.

As for this clone: The read gets to within 3 residues of the CDR3 end, and the germline J gene fills in the rest. V gene TRBV6-2 or TRBV6-3 combines with J gene TRBJ2-5, with D hard to call. Trimming cost V 10 bases and J 4 bases, with 13 bases left between them. Germline assignment: CDR1 MNHEY and CDR2 SVGEGT. The CDR3 sequence is 12 residues long. The CDR3 reads CATSIQVETQYF. CDR3 DNA (partial): TGTGCCACCTCGATCCAGGTAGAGACC.

With regard to this clone: Read sequence stops 3 residues before the CDR3 end, and the germline J gene provides the missing end. This chain joins TRBV10-1 and TRBJ2-4; 8 bases match TRBD2. Germline V lookup: CDR1 WNHNN, CDR2 SYGVQD (reference sequence). The CDR3 sequence is 12 residues long. The sequenced part of the CDR3 DNA is TGCGCCAGCAGCCCCACCGGGGGGGCT. Translated: CASSPTGGA. The complete CDR3 reads CASSPTGGAQYF.

Partial CDR3 DNA: TGTGCCAGCAGCTCGCGCGCGGGGGTGGGCACTGAA. This gives the protein CASSSRAGVGTE. In full, the CDR3 reads CASSSRAGVGTEAFF. The rearrangement links TRBV5-6 to TRBJ1-1, with TRBD1 as a possible D gene (5 bases). Read coverage stops 3 residues before the CDR3 terminus; the germline J gene supplies the remainder. This CDR3 comprises 15 residues. The germline gives CDR1 SGHDT, CDR2 YYEEEE. Trimming pared 3 bases from V and 4 bases from J, leaving 16 bases between.

Worth noting for this clone: The CDR3 end falls 3 residues outside the read, so it is completed with the germline J gene. J is TRBJ1-2 and V is TRBV7-3; maybe TRBD1 (5 bases). This CDR3 contains 15 residues. Germline V gene data show CDR1 as SGHTA and CDR2 as FQGTGA. The CDR3: CASSFALGEGYDYTF. Incomplete CDR3 DNA: TGTGCCAGCAGCTTCGCCTTAGGTGAGGGGTACGAC.

On this clone: The read halts 3 residues ahead of the CDR3 end, with the missing end drawn from the germline J gene. The genes are TRBV2 and TRBJ2-1; 8 bases are shared with TRBD2. Germline V gene lookup returns CDR1 SNHLY and CDR2 FYNNEI. This CDR3 is 17 amino acids long. Germline trimming cut 2 bases from V and 2 bases from J; bases unmatched to any gene: 8. The part of the CDR3 DNA that was read is TGTGCCAGCAGTGAATATCCTGGCGGGGGGCCCTACAATGAG. This encodes CASSEYPGGGPYNE. Given in full, the CDR3 is CASSEYPGGGPYNEQFF.

As for this clone: Read data end 3 residues before the CDR3 end; the end is taken from the germline J gene. The chain employs TRBV19 and TRBJ1-2, with 7 bases that match TRBD1. V trimming: 7 bases; J trimming: 4 bases; junction bases outside the gene matches: 15. The CDR3 runs to 16 residues. From germline, CDR1 is LNHDA and CDR2 SQIVND (reference sequence). CDR3 residues: CASTLSPTGSAYGYTF. The sequenced part of the CDR3 DNA is TGTGCCAGTACTCTCTCCCCGACAGGGAGCGCCTATGGC.

The chain's CDR3 is CASSLAGAGGDQETQYF. The sequenced CDR3 bases are TGCGCCAGCAGCTTGGCCGGAGCGGGGGGGGATCAAGAGACC. The chain recombines TRBV5-1 with TRBJ2-5, with 10 bases that match TRBD2. Read coverage stops 3 residues before the CDR3 terminus; the germline J gene supplies the remainder. The CDR3 extends over 17 amino acids. Trimming at V came to 0 bases and at J to 2 bases, leaving 7 bases not matched to a gene. Germline lookup yields CDR1 SGHRS and CDR2 YFSETQ.

About this clone: The read finishes 3 residues shy of the CDR3 end, and the germline J gene is used to complete it. The chain employs TRBV29-1 and TRBJ2-3; TRBD2 agrees at 7 bases. Germline loops: CDR1 SQVTM, CDR2 ANQGSEA. The CDR3 runs 14 residues. After removal of 7 bases from V and 8 bases from J, the junction contained 15 bases not matched to a gene. The sequenced CDR3 bases are TGCAGCGCCTCTCTAGCTGCGGGAGTTGGTACG. Translating gives CSASLAAGVGT. The full-length CDR3 reads as CSASLAAGVGTQYF.

A remark on this clone: The read is 3 residues too short to cover the CDR3 end, so that end is filled in from the germline J gene. This sequence joins TRBV4-1 and TRBJ2-4; 8 nucleotides match TRBD1. The CDR3 has 16 residues. Germline V gene sequence: CDR1 MGHRA, CDR2 YSYEKL. V shed 4 bases, J shed 3 bases, and the junction held 8 bases outside the gene matches. The CDR3 bases that were read are TGCGCCAGCAGCCCACCAGGGGGCTTGGTCAAAAACATT. This codes for CASSPPGGLVKNI. The whole CDR3 sequence is CASSPPGGLVKNIQYF.

With regard to this clone: The read ends 3 residues before the CDR3 terminus; that terminus is restored from the germline J gene. This rearrangement joins TRBV5-1 to TRBJ2-7; 7 bases match TRBD1. V shed 3 bases and J 2 bases; nucleotides not matched to a gene: 8. CDR1 is SGHRS, CDR2 YFSETQ, per germline. CDR3 length equals 15 residues. The CDR3 loop reads CASSWGTAPTYEQYF. The CDR3 DNA, read in part, is TGCGCCAGCAGCTGGGGGACAGCTCCTACCTACGAG. The full variable domain, its missing parts supplied by reference TRBV5-1 and TRBJ2-7, is KAGVTQTPRYLIKTRGQQVTLSCSPISGHRSVSWYQQTPGQGLQFLFEYFSETQRNKGNFPGRFSGRQFSNSRSEMNVSTLELGDSALYLCASSWGTAPTYEQYFGPGTRLTVT.

Concerning this clone: The CDR3 end is not reached by the read, which stops 3 residues before it; the germline J gene fills it in. The J gene is TRBJ1-2, the V gene TRBV18, with no clear D. Germline V gene sequence: CDR1 KGHSH, CDR2 LQKENI. The CDR3 runs to 15 residues. The chain's CDR3 is CASSPWERSEDTYTF. The covered CDR3 bases are TGTGCCAGCTCACCCTGGGAGCGGAGCGAGGATACC. The whole variable domain, filled in from reference TRBV18 and TRBJ1-2, reads NAGVMQNPRHLVRRRGQEARLRCSPMKGHSHVYWYRQLPEEGLKFMVYLQKENIIDESGMPKERFSAEFPKEGPSILRIQQVVRGDSAAYFCASSPWERSEDTYTFGSGTRLTVV.

On this clone itself: From the germline J gene comes the end of the CDR3, since the read stops 3 residues before it. This chain uses TRBV7-2 with TRBJ2-3; TRBD2 is a possible D gene (6 bases). Trimming took off 2 bases at V and 3 bases at J, with 12 bases between the two ends. CDR1 is SGHTA, CDR2 FQGNSA, per germline. The CDR3 contains 15 residues. CDR3 DNA (partial): TGTGCCAGCAGCTTACAGGCGGGACTTACAGATACG. As protein: CASSLQAGLTDT. The whole CDR3 region reads CASSLQAGLTDTQYF.

Comment on this clone: A junction end diverges from the germline sequence, so it may reflect a read error. The read is 3 residues too short to cover the CDR3 end, so that end is filled in from the germline J gene. This chain uses TRBV12-3 or TRBV12-4 with TRBJ2-1; the match to TRBD2 covers 7 bases. The CDR3 runs 13 residues. The CDR3 is CASSLAAGTEQFF. The part of the CDR3 DNA that was read is TGTGCCAGCAGTCTAGCAGCGGGAACTGAG.